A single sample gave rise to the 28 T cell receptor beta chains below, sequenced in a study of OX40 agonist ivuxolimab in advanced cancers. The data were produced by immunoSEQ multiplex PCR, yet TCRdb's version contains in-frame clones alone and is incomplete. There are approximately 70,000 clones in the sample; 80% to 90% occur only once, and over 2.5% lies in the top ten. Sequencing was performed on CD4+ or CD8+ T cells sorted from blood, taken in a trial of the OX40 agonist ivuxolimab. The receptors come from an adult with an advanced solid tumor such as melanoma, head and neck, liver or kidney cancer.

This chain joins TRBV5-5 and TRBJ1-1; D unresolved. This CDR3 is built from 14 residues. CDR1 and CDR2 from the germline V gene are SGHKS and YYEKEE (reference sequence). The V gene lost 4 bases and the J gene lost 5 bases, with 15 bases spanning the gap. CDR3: CASSKDVVVTEAFF. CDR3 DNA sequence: TGTGCCAGCAGCAAGGACGTCGTTGTAACTGAAGCTTTCTTT.

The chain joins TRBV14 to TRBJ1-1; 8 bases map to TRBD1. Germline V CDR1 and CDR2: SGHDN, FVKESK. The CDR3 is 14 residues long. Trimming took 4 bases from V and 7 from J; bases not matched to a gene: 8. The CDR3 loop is CASSRDRGHGEAFF. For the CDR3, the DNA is TGTGCCAGCAGCCGCGACAGGGGCCACGGTGAAGCTTTCTTT. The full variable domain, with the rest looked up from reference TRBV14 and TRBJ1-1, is EAGVTQFPSHSVIEKGQTVTLRCDPISGHDNLYWYRRVMGKEIKFLLHFVKESKQDESGMPNNRFLAERTGGTYSTLKVQPAELEDSGVYFCASSRDRGHGEAFFGQGTRLTVV.

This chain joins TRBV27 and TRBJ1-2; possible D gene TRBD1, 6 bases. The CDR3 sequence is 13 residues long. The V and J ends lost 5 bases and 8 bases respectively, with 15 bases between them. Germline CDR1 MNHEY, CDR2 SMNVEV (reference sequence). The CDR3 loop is CASSPQGRDGYTF. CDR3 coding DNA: TGTGCCAGCAGTCCTCAGGGGAGGGACGGCTACACCTTC.

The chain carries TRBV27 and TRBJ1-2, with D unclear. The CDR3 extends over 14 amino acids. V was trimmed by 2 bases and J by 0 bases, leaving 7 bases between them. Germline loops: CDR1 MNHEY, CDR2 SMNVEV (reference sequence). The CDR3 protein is CASSLSASNYGYTF. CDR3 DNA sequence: TGTGCCAGCAGTTTAAGTGCCTCTAACTATGGCTACACCTTC.

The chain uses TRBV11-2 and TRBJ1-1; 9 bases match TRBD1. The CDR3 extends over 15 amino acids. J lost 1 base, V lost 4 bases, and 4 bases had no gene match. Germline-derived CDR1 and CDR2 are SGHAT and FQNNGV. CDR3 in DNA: TGTGCCAGCAGCTCCGGGGGACAGGGGAACACTGAAGCTTTCTTT. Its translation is CASSSGGQGNTEAFF. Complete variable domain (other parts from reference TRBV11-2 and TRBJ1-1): EAGVAQSPRYKIIEKRQSVAFWCNPISGHATLYWYQQILGQGPKLLIQFQNNGVVDDSQLPKDRFSAERLKGVDSTLKIQPAKLEDSAVYLCASSSGGQGNTEAFFGQGTRLTVV.

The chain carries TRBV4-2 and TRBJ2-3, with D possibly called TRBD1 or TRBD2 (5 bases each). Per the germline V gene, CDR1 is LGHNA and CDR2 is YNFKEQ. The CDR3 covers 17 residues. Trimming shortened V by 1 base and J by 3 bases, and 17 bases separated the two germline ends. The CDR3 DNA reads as TGTGCCAGCAGCCAAGGTCCACGGGGTGGGGGTACAGATACGCAGTATTTT. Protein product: CASSQGPRGGGTDTQYF.

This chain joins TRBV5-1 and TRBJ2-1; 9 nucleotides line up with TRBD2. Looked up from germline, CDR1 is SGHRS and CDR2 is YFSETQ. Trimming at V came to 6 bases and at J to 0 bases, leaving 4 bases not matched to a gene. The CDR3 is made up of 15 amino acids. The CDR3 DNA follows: TGCGCCAGCACCGCGGGGGGGAGCTCCTACAATGAGCAGTTCTTC. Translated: CASTAGGSSYNEQFF.

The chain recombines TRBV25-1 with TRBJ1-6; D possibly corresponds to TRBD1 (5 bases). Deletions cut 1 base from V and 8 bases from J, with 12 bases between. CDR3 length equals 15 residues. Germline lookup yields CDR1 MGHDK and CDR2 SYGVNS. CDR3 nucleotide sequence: TGTGCCAGCAGTGAATTACGGGGCGCTTATTCACCCCTCCACTTT. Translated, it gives CASSELRGAYSPLHF.

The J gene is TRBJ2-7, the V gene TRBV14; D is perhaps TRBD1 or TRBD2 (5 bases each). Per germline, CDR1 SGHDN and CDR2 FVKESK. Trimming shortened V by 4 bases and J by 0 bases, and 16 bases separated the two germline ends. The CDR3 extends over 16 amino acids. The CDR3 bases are TGTGCCAGCAGCCTACCGGGACGTAGGAGCTCCTACGAGCAGTACTTC. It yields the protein CASSLPGRRSSYEQYF.

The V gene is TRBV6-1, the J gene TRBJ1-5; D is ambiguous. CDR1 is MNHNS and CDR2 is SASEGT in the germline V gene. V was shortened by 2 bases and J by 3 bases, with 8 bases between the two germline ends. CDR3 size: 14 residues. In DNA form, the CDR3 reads TGTGCCAGCAGTGAAAAGTCAACCAATCAGCCCCAGCATTTT. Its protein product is CASSEKSTNQPQHF.

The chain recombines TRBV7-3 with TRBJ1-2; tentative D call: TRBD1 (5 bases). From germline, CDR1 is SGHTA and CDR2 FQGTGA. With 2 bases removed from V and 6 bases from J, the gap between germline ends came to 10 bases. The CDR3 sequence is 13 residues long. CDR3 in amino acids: CASSLPGFHGYTF. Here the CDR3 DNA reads TGTGCCAGCAGCTTACCAGGGTTCCATGGCTACACCTTC.

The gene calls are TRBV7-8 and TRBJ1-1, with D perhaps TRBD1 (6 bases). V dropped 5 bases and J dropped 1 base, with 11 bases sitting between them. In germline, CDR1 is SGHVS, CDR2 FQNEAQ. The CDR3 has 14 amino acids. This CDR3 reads CASSRHRENTEAFF. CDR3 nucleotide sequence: TGTGCCAGCAGCAGACACAGGGAGAACACTGAAGCTTTCTTT.

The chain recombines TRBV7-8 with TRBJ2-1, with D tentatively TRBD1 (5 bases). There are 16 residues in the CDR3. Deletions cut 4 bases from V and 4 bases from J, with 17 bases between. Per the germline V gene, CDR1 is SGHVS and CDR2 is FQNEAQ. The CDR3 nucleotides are TGTGCCAGCAGCTCTTTCACAGGCATCATATACAATGAGCAGTTCTTC. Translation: CASSSFTGIIYNEQFF.

This chain's CDR3 is CASRERDYYEQYF. CDR3 coding DNA: TGTGCCAGCAGGGAGAGAGACTACTACGAGCAGTACTTC. V and J are TRBV7-2 and TRBJ2-7; D perhaps matches TRBD2 (5 bases). The V gene's germline CDR1 is SGHTA and CDR2 FQGNSA. Trimming took 6 bases from V and 3 from J, leaving 12 bases between them. The CDR3 runs 13 residues.

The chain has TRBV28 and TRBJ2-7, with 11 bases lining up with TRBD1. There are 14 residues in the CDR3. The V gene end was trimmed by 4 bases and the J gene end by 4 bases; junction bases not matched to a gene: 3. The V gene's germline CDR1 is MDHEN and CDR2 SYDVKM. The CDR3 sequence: CASSSDRGRYEQYF. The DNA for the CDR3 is TGTGCCAGCAGTTCGGACAGGGGGCGTTACGAGCAGTACTTC.

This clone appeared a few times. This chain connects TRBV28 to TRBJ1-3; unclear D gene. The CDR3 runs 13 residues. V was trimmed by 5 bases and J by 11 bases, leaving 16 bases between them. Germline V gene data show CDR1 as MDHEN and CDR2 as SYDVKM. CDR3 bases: TGTGCCAGCAGTCCAGCCACAGATAATCCCATATATTTT. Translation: CASSPATDNPIYF.

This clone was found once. The CDR3 coding sequence is TGTGCCAGCAGCCTCGGGACTATCCTCTCCGACTACGAGCAGTACTTC. Its translation: CASSLGTILSDYEQYF. The chain joins TRBV4-2 to TRBJ2-7, with 7 bases fitting TRBD2. Germline CDR1 and CDR2: LGHNA and YNFKEQ. This CDR3 region has 16 residues. V gave up 4 bases and J gave up 3 bases; unmatched junction bases: 12.

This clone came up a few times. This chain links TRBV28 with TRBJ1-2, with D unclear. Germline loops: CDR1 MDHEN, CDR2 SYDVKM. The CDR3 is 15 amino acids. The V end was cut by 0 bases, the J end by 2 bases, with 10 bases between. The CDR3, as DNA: TGTGCCAGCAGTTTATGGGCCAGACAAAACTATGGCTACACCTTC. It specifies CASSLWARQNYGYTF.

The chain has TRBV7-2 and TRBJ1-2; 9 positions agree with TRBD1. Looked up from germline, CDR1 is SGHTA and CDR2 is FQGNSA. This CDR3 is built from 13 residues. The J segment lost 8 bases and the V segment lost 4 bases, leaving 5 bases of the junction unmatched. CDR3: CASSSQGAGGYTF. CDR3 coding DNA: TGTGCCAGCAGCTCACAGGGGGCTGGGGGCTACACCTTC.

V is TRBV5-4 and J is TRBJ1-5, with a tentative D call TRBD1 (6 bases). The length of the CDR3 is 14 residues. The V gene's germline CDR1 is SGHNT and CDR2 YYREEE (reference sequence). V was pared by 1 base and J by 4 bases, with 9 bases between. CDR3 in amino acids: CASSLFQGNQPQHF. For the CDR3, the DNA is TGTGCCAGCAGCTTGTTCCAGGGGAATCAGCCCCAGCATTTT. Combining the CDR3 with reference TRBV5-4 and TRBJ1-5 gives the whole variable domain ETGVTQSPTHLIKTRGQQVTLRCSSQSGHNTVSWYQQALGQGPQFIFQYYREEENGRGNFPPRFSGLQFPNYSSELNVNALELDDSALYLCASSLFQGNQPQHFGDGTRLSIL.

CDR3 in amino acids: CASSLRGVQETQYF. The CDR3 DNA follows: TGTGCCAGCAGCCTACGGGGGGTTCAAGAGACCCAGTACTTC. The chain carries TRBV6-6 and TRBJ2-5; the match to TRBD2 covers 7 bases. In germline, CDR1 is MNHNY, CDR2 SVGAGI (reference sequence). The V segment lost 6 bases and the J segment 2 bases; nucleotides outside the gene matches: 6. CDR3 length: 14 amino acids.

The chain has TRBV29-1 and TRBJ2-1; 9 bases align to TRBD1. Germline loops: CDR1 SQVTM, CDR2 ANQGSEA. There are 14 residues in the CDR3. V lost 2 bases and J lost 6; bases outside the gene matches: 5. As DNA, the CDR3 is TGCAGCGTTGAACAGGTGACAGGGGGCAATGAGCAGTTCTTC. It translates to CSVEQVTGGNEQFF.

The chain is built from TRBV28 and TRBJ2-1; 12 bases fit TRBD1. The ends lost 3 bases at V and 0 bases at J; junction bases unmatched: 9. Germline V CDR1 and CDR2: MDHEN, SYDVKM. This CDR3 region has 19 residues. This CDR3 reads CASSFRGTGGRGSYNEQFF. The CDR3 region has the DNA TGTGCCAGCAGTTTCCGGGGGACAGGGGGCCGGGGCTCCTACAATGAGCAGTTCTTC.

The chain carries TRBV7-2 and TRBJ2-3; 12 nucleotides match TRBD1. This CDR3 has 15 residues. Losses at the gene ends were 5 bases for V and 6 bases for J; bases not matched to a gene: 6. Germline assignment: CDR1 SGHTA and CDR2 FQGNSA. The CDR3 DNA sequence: TGTGCCAGCAGCCCCGGGACAGGGGGCTTGGATACGCAGTATTTT. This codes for CASSPGTGGLDTQYF. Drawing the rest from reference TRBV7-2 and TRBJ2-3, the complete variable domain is GAGVSQSPSNKVTEKGKDVELRCDPISGHTALYWYRQSLGQGLEFLIYFQGNSAPDKSGLPSDRFSAERTGGSVSTLTIQRTQQEDSAVYLCASSPGTGGLDTQYFGPGTRLTVL.

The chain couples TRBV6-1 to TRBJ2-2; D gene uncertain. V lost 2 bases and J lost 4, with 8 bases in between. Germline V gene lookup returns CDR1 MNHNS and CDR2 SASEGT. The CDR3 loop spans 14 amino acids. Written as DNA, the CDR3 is TGTGCCAGCAGTGAATATAGAGGCACCGGGGAGCTGTTTTTT. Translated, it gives CASSEYRGTGELFF.

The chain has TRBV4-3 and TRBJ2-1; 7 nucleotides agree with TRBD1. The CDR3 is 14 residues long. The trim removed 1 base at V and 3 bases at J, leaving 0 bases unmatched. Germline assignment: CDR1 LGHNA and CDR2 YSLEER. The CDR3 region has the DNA TGCGCCAGCAGCCAAGGGGACAGCTACAATGAGCAGTTCTTC. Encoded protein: CASSQGDSYNEQFF.

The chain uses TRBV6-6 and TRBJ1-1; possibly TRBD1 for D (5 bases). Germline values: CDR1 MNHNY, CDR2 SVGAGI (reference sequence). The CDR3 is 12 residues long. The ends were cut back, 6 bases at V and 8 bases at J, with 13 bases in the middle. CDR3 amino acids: CASSLLGGEAFF. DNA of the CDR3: TGTGCCAGCAGCTTACTCGGGGGAGAAGCTTTCTTT.

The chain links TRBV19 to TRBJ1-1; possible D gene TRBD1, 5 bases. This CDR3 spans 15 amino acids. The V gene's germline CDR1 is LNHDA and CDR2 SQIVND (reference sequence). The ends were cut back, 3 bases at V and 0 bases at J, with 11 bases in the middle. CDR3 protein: CASSIAGTMNTEAFF. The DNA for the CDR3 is TGTGCCAGTAGTATCGCCGGGACTATGAACACTGAAGCTTTCTTT.